Described below is a single TCR beta chain sequence and its context. This entry belongs to a study of blood T cell repertoires in COVID-19. Study context: T cells, B-cell-depleted T cells, or PBMCs supplied cDNA or gDNA.

Per the original data handling: Counts of nucleated cells, estimated from reference gene primer amplification, were obtained. Assay: immunoSEQ multiplex PCR; the TCRdb copy retains only in-frame clones and omits some. That table furnishes V, J and clone size, whereas the DNA furnished D and trimming. Of roughly 170,000 clones listed, roughly four fifths are singletons. From germline, CDR1 is LNHDA and CDR2 SQIVND (reference sequence). Losses at the gene ends were 5 bases for V and 6 bases for J; bases not matched to a gene: 3. This CDR3 spans 13 amino acids. This receptor was taken from a human donor in a cohort sampled during active COVID-19. What was sequenced was peripheral blood. The chain combines TRBV19 with TRBJ2-7; 11 positions match TRBD1. CDR3 region: CASSVGTGGEQYF. Written as DNA, the CDR3 is TGTGCCAGTAGTGTAGGGACAGGGGGCGAGCAGTACTTC.